This record covers a single TCR beta chain. The antigen is undetermined. TCRdb reprocessed the RACE reads with MiXCR, giving one entry per CDR3 protein. Among roughly 100,000 distinct CDR3 sequences, approximately 36% were seen once, and the ten largest hold less than 3%. The data stem from a study of human T cells and chemical hapten exposure. Study-level background: Patients, predominantly female, presented with alopecia areata, totalis or universalis.

Time point reported: patch test 3, about 24 weeks after DPC sensitization. Treatment reported: therapeutic diphenylcyclopropenone sensitization with weekly scalp DPC. Overall study results and limits: After DPC sensitization, TCRs above 1 in 1000 frequency showed no change. It was expanded TCRs that formed significantly more large CDR3 similarity clusters than controls did.

This clonotype was obtained from a man aged 40-55 years with alopecia areata. Some clones in this sample may be carry-over from other donors' samples. The sequences come from whole blood, collected in connection with sensitization to the hapten diphenylcyclopropenone (DPC).

The CDR3 protein is CSARDSSGRAYTQYF. The CDR3 region has the DNA TGCAGTGCTAGAGATTCTAGCGGGAGGGCTTATACGCAGTATTTT. The chain has TRBV20-1 and TRBJ2-3, with TRBD2 identical over 12 bases. Germline V gives CDR1 DFQATT, CDR2 SNEGSKA (reference sequence). The CDR3 contains 15 residues. V dropped 0 bases and J dropped 7; count of bases not matched to a gene: 5.